This TCR beta chain was retrieved from a study of T cell responses to AZD1222 COVID-19 vaccine. Study-wide background: Second doses at about 4 or about 12 weeks were pooled. Broader study findings: Along spike, vaccine-associated CD4 TCRs were found throughout, with dominance at 160-218 and 743-854. Reports say nearly half of spike-specific TCRs go after unmutated variant regions. Repertoire sampling happened only post peak T cell response.

As concerns this clone: The antigen is unknown.

The germline V gene has CDR1 SGHVS and CDR2 FQNEAQ. The V segment lost 5 bases and the J segment 6 bases; nucleotides outside the gene matches: 15. This CDR3 is 16 amino acids long. Using immunoSEQ multiplex PCR, the repertoire was profiled, and TCRdb retains in-frame clones only, with some absent. The sample shows more than 110,000 clones, roughly 89% of them seen only once. This TCR was sampled from an adult in good health. The chain combines TRBV7-8 with TRBJ1-2; 7 bases map to TRBD1. The material was peripheral blood, obtained on day 0 of AZD1222 vaccination. In nucleotides, the CDR3 is TGTGCCAGCAGCCCGTCCAGGGGGTCAATTAAAAATGGCTACACCTTC. Protein sequence: CASSPSRGSIKNGYTF.